These 14 T cell receptor beta chains were all obtained from the same sample, sequenced in a study of blood T cell repertoires in COVID-19. Using immunoSEQ multiplex PCR, the repertoire was profiled, and TCRdb retains in-frame clones only, with some absent. The sample lists 200,000 to 250,000 clones, around 86% occurring once. The sample taken for sequencing was peripheral blood. The receptor source for this set is a woman aged 80 or over with COVID-19, enrolled during active disease.

This rearrangement joins TRBV3-1 (or the pseudogene TRBV3-2) to TRBJ2-7, with 8 bases lining up with TRBD2. CDR1 and CDR2 (germline): LGHDT, YNNKEL (reference sequence). The CDR3 extends over 13 amino acids. With 6 bases clipped from V and 2 bases from J, the junction kept 3 bases outside the gene matches. DNA for the CDR3: TGTGCCAGCAGGTCCGGGGGGGCCTACGAGCAGTACTTC. It translates to CASRSGGAYEQYF.

V usage is TRBV6-5 and J usage is TRBJ1-2; 10 bases match TRBD1. Trimming removed 4 bases from V and 4 bases from J; junction bases left unmatched: 6. Germline V gene sequence: CDR1 MNHEY, CDR2 SVGAGI. The CDR3 length is 15 residues. The CDR3 DNA follows: TGTGCCAGCAGTTCCCGGGACAGGGGCATCTATGGCTACACCTTC. Protein sequence: CASSSRDRGIYGYTF.

The count of this clone is one. V usage is TRBV2 and J usage is TRBJ1-2; no clear D gene. CDR1 SNHLY and CDR2 FYNNEI come from the germline V gene. This CDR3 comprises 12 residues. Trimming shortened V by 6 bases and J by 8 bases, and 13 bases separated the two germline ends. The CDR3 nucleotides read TGTGCCAGCAGCTTGATCAGGTCGGGCTACACCTTC. This sequence encodes CASSLIRSGYTF.

The chain employs TRBV29-1 and TRBJ1-2; 8 bases match TRBD1. J was trimmed by 3 bases and V by 6 bases; bases with no gene match: 6. CDR1 is SQVTM, CDR2 ANQGSEA, per germline. The CDR3 spans 13 residues. As DNA, the CDR3 is TGCAGCGTGGGGACAGGTTTTGACTATGGCTACACCTTC. It codes for CSVGTGFDYGYTF.

The chain uses TRBV18 and TRBJ2-3; D call uncertain. Germline-derived CDR1 and CDR2 are KGHSH and LQKENI. The CDR3 runs 15 residues. V lost 3 bases to trimming and J lost 0 bases, with 10 bases between them. The chain's CDR3 is CASSPPSLSTDTQYF. CDR3 bases: TGTGCCAGCTCACCGCCGTCCCTAAGCACAGATACGCAGTATTTT.

This clone showed up just once. The chain couples TRBV7-8 to TRBJ2-5, with D possibly TRBD2 on 6 matching bases. Germline-derived CDR1 and CDR2 are SGHVS and FQNEAQ. The CDR3 length is 13 residues. V was cut by 1 base and J by 5 bases, with 8 bases left in between. The CDR3 region is CASSLVGGETQYF. Written as DNA, the CDR3 is TGTGCCAGCAGCTTAGTTGGGGGGGAGACCCAGTACTTC.

This clone was found a few times. The rearrangement links TRBV28 to TRBJ1-3; D unresolved. V was trimmed by 3 bases and J by 0 bases, leaving 9 bases between them. The V gene's germline CDR1 is MDHEN and CDR2 SYDVKM. This CDR3 has 15 residues. The DNA of the CDR3 is TGTGCCAGCAGTTTGAGTCTCATCTCTGGAAACACCATATATTTT. Its translation: CASSLSLISGNTIYF.

The J gene is TRBJ1-4, the V gene TRBV14, with 7 bases aligning to TRBD1. V shed 1 base and J 5 bases; nucleotides not matched to a gene: 4. CDR3 length: 15 amino acids. CDR1 and CDR2 from the germline V gene are SGHDN and FVKESK. CDR3 loop: CASSQAGQLNEKLFF. For the CDR3, the DNA is TGTGCCAGCAGCCAAGCGGGACAGCTCAATGAAAAACTGTTTTTT.

This chain connects TRBV18 to TRBJ2-7; TRBD2 aligns across 9 bases. The CDR3 has 16 amino acids. CDR1 is KGHSH and CDR2 is LQKENI in the germline V gene. V lost 4 bases and J lost 4; bases outside the gene matches: 11. The CDR3 protein is CASSRGETSGIYEQYF. In DNA form, the CDR3 reads TGTGCCAGCTCACGGGGGGAGACTAGCGGCATTTACGAGCAGTACTTC.

This clone was seen a handful of times. The chain joins TRBV19 to TRBJ1-1, with a tentative D call TRBD1 (6 bases). This CDR3 is 17 amino acids long. Trimming removed 7 bases at V and 0 bases at J, with 21 bases between. Per the germline V gene, CDR1 is LNHDA and CDR2 is SQIVND (reference sequence). The CDR3 DNA sequence: TGTGCCAGTAACCCCTTAGGGGGGGGTTTGGTGAACACTGAAGCTTTCTTT. This encodes CASNPLGGGLVNTEAFF.

The chain has TRBV11-3 and TRBJ2-1, with unresolved D. With 5 bases removed from V and 7 bases from J, the gap between germline ends came to 12 bases. The germline V gene encodes CDR1 SGHNT and CDR2 YENEEA. This CDR3 is 13 amino acids long. The CDR3: CASSLNSQNEQFF. In DNA form, the CDR3 reads TGTGCCAGCAGCCTAAACAGTCAGAATGAGCAGTTCTTC. The entire variable domain, with the rest obtained from reference TRBV11-3 and TRBJ2-1, is as follows: EAGVVQSPRYKIIEKKQPVAFWCNPISGHNTLYWYLQNLGQGPELLIRYENEEAVDDSQLPKDRFSAERLKGVDSTLKIQPAELGDSAVYLCASSLNSQNEQFFGPGTRLTVL.

V usage is TRBV6-6 and J usage is TRBJ1-4; the D is unclear. V was clipped by 2 bases and J by 7 bases, with 11 bases between them. This CDR3 region has 14 residues. The V gene's germline CDR1 is MNHNY and CDR2 SVGAGI (reference sequence). CDR3 protein: CASSYIGVFEKLFF. CDR3 in DNA: TGTGCCAGCAGTTACATCGGGGTATTTGAAAAACTGTTTTTT.

The chain recombines TRBV18 with TRBJ1-1, with D possibly matching TRBD1 (6 bases). CDR3 length: 15 residues. Germline V gives CDR1 KGHSH, CDR2 LQKENI. V lost 3 bases and J 4 bases, leaving 15 bases between the germline ends. In DNA, the CDR3 is TGTGCCAGCTCACCGAGACAGGTCGGCCTCACTGAAGCTTTCTTT. Translation gives CASSPRQVGLTEAFF.

This clone has only a few counts. The chain is built from TRBV11-2 and TRBJ2-3; TRBD2 matches 9 bases. Germline values: CDR1 SGHAT, CDR2 FQNNGV. V dropped 5 bases and J dropped 5; count of bases not matched to a gene: 11. The CDR3 is made up of 16 amino acids. DNA of the CDR3: TGTGCCAGCAGCCGCATGCTAGCGGGGTTAGAAGATACGCAGTATTTT. It yields the protein CASSRMLAGLEDTQYF.